The entry below describes one T cell receptor beta chain. This specimen comes from a study of patients and donors after allogeneic stem cell transplantation. TCRdb reprocessed the RT-PCR reads with MiXCR, giving one entry per CDR3 protein. The repertoire has roughly 960,000 distinct CDR3 sequences, over 15% of them found once; the top ten carry under 6.5%. V was clipped by 8 bases and J by 1 base, with 20 bases between them. The CDR3 contains 16 residues. The chain carries TRBV12-3 or TRBV12-4 and TRBJ1-1; maybe TRBD1 (5 bases). The source of this sequence is a human donor who was either an allogeneic HSCT recipient or a stem cell or donor lymphocyte infusion donor (not recorded which). It is not recorded whose cells these are; they may come from a transplant donor. The sample taken for sequencing was blood, either unsorted or a sorted T cell fraction (not recorded which). The CDR3 protein is CASRSGARAPNTEAFF. DNA of the CDR3: TGTGCCAGCCGATCGGGAGCCAGGGCTCCGAACACTGAAGCTTTCTTT.